This T cell receptor beta chain is drawn from a study of beta chain features in type 1 diabetes. Across the whole study: Comparable age, gender and cell yields were observed in patients relative to healthy donors. Study conclusions and caveats: A moderate, significant TCRB CDR3 shortening appeared in type 1 diabetes across four CD4+ subsets.

This CDR3 spans 15 amino acids. Germline V lookup: CDR1 MNHEY, CDR2 SVGAGI. V was pared by 0 bases and J by 2 bases, with 11 bases between. In its sample, this clone was seen a few times. Its antigen is still unknown. Expressed TCRB transcripts were sequenced because the entire RNA isolate underwent reverse transcription. An average of approximately 3.6 million reads was obtained for naive, central memory and regulatory T cell samples. TCRdb's table, derived via immunoSEQ multiplex PCR, lists solely in-frame clones and lacks some. The sample lists some 150,000 clones, about 13% seen once, with under 1.5% in the top ten.

This TCR came from a man younger than 35 with type 1 diabetes. This sequence joins TRBV6-5 and TRBJ2-7; D could derive from TRBD1 or TRBD2 (5 bases each). Sequencing was performed on central memory CD4+ T cells from blood. CDR3 DNA sequence: TGTGCCAGCAGTTACTCTCCCGGGGCAGCCTACGAGCAGTACTTC. It is translated as CASSYSPGAAYEQYF.